This T cell receptor (beta chain) was captured by sequencing in a study of shared clonotypes between healthy human individuals. Sequencing used immunoSEQ multiplex PCR; TCRdb keeps in-frame clones, though not all of them. This table has about 2.3 million clones, approximately 93% appearing once. Sequences were obtained from naive CD4+ T cells from PBMCs. The subset: CD45RA+ positively selected. This clonotype was obtained from a man in his late teens or twenties in good health. Some clones in this sample may be carry-over from other donors' samples.

Written as DNA, the CDR3 is TGTGCCAGCAAGTTGAGGAGGGAGAGGGCAGATACGCAGTATTTT. Translation gives CASKLRRERADTQYF. V is TRBV27 and J is TRBJ2-3, with D maybe TRBD2 (6 bases). Germline loops: CDR1 MNHEY, CDR2 SMNVEV (reference sequence). The germline V and J ends were trimmed by 7 bases and 4 bases, with 18 bases remaining between them. This CDR3 contains 15 residues.